Listed here are 26 T cell receptor beta chains from one sample, sequenced in a study of identical twins. TCRdb re-called the 5' RACE reads with MiXCR, one entry per CDR3 protein. The sample holds a few hundred thousand distinct CDR3 sequences, 9% to 15% seen once. This sample was also put to use in a study of yellow fever vaccine responses in identical twins.

Sequencing was done on a sample of CD8+ T cells sorted from blood. The source of these receptors is a woman aged 18-30 years in good health.

The chain recombines TRBV5-1 with TRBJ2-7; D is possibly TRBD2 (5 bases). Germline-derived CDR1 and CDR2 are SGHRS and YFSETQ. V shed 0 bases and J shed 5 bases, with 18 bases lying between them. CDR3 length equals 16 residues. CDR3 sequence reads: CASSLDRENLAHEQYV. CDR3 sequence (DNA): TGCGCCAGCAGCTTGGACCGGGAAAACTTGGCTCACGAGCAGTACGTC.

This clonotype was seen at least ten times. The chain has TRBV19 and TRBJ1-2, with TRBD1 identical over 10 bases. The germline CDR1 and CDR2 sequences are LNHDA and SQIVND (reference sequence). CDR3 length: 12 residues. The V segment lost 9 bases and the J segment 8 bases; nucleotides outside the gene matches: 6. The CDR3 DNA reads TGTGCCAGGCGCCCGACAGGGGGCGGCTACACCTTC. Translated, it gives CARRPTGGGYTF.

This clonotype has only a few counts. V usage is TRBV3-1 and J usage is TRBJ2-7; D perhaps matches TRBD2 (5 bases). Trimming took off 1 base at V and 2 bases at J, with 18 bases between the two ends. Germline values: CDR1 LGHDT, CDR2 YNNKEL (reference sequence). This CDR3 spans 17 amino acids. The CDR3 sequence is CASSQGRISSRAYEQYF. CDR3 nucleotides: TGTGCCAGCAGCCAAGGCAGAATCTCTAGCAGAGCCTACGAGCAGTACTTC.

This clonotype was seen a handful of times. The chain carries TRBV7-9 and TRBJ2-4; 10 bases are a match to TRBD1. This CDR3 is 15 amino acids long. Trimming at V came to 3 bases and at J to 8 bases, leaving 7 bases not matched to a gene. Germline lookup yields CDR1 SEHNR and CDR2 FQNEAQ (reference sequence). The CDR3 bases are TGTGCCAGCAGCTTCCCCGGGACAGGGGTTTACATTCAGTACTTC. This encodes CASSFPGTGVYIQYF.

This clonotype turned up a few times. The chain combines TRBV27 with TRBJ2-7, with 9 positions matching TRBD1. Trimming took 4 bases from V and 6 from J; bases not matched to a gene: 4. Per the germline V gene, CDR1 is MNHEY and CDR2 is SMNVEV (reference sequence). The CDR3 spans 13 residues. For the CDR3, the DNA is TGTGCCAGCAGTTGGGGGACAGGGTTCGAGCAGTACTTC. Translating gives CASSWGTGFEQYF.

The table lists this clonotype with a few counts. The V and J genes are TRBV11-2 and TRBJ2-6; D might be TRBD1 or TRBD2, each matching 5 bases. The CDR3 loop spans 18 amino acids. The germline V gene encodes CDR1 SGHAT and CDR2 FQNNGV. The V gene lost 4 bases and the J gene lost 4 bases, with 20 bases spanning the gap. CDR3 amino acids: CASSSWDIGGPGANVLTF. CDR3 coding DNA: TGTGCCAGCAGCTCTTGGGATATTGGGGGTCCGGGGGCCAACGTCCTGACTTTC.

The rearrangement joins TRBV5-6 to TRBJ2-6, with unresolved D. The CDR3 runs 17 residues. The V gene's germline CDR1 is SGHDT and CDR2 YYEEEE. V was cut by 0 bases and J by 0 bases, with 10 bases left in between. CDR3 coding DNA: TGTGCCAGCAGCTTGGGAAAGGCACTCTCTGGGGCCAACGTCCTGACTTTC. This encodes CASSLGKALSGANVLTF.

This clonotype was observed a handful of times. CDR3 coding DNA: TGTGCCAGCAGTCGGGACAGGGGTTACACAGATACGCAGTATTTT. Translation gives CASSRDRGYTDTQYF. The J gene is TRBJ2-3, the V gene TRBV27, with 10 positions matching TRBD1. The CDR3 is 15 amino acids. After removal of 5 bases from V and 2 bases from J, the junction contained 4 bases not matched to a gene. CDR1 and CDR2 from the germline V gene are MNHEY and SMNVEV (reference sequence).

The chain employs TRBV6-1 and TRBJ2-1; D perhaps matches TRBD1 (6 bases). Trimming stripped 7 bases from V and 5 bases from J, with 15 bases between. The CDR3 has 14 residues. From germline, CDR1 is MNHNS and CDR2 SASEGT. The CDR3 nucleotides are TGTGCCAGCAAGATGACGGACAGTAACAATGAGCAGTTCTTC. Amino acids: CASKMTDSNNEQFF.

The chain combines TRBV7-9 with TRBJ2-2, with 9 bases lining up with TRBD1. The V segment lost 4 bases and the J segment 3 bases; nucleotides outside the gene matches: 3. The length of the CDR3 is 15 residues. CDR1 is SEHNR, CDR2 FQNEAQ, per germline (reference sequence). This CDR3 is CASSYGQGYTGELFF. CDR3 DNA: TGTGCCAGCAGCTACGGACAGGGGTACACCGGGGAGCTGTTTTTT.

This clonotype was detected ten times or more. This chain uses TRBV20-1 with TRBJ2-5; 10 bases agree with TRBD2. The length of the CDR3 is 18 residues. From germline, CDR1 is DFQATT and CDR2 SNEGSKA (reference sequence). V lost 0 bases to trimming and J lost 4 bases; unmatched junction nucleotides: 14. The CDR3 reads CSARDALLTSGAVETQYF. CDR3 coding DNA: TGCAGTGCTAGAGACGCTCTCCTAACTAGCGGGGCGGTAGAGACCCAGTACTTC.

The chain recombines TRBV4-2 with TRBJ2-3, with 7 bases aligning to TRBD2. Germline CDR1 and CDR2: LGHNA and YNFKEQ. Trimming cost V 1 base and J 0 bases; bases outside gene matches: 10. The CDR3 consists of 18 residues. CDR3 amino acids: CASSQVRDYPLSTDTQYF. Here the CDR3 DNA reads TGTGCCAGCAGCCAAGTTAGGGACTACCCTCTTAGCACAGATACGCAGTATTTT.

This clonotype has ten or more counts. The V and J genes are TRBV18 and TRBJ2-7; 8 nucleotides align to TRBD1. Germline V gene sequence: CDR1 KGHSH, CDR2 LQKENI. The length of the CDR3 is 15 residues. J gave up 6 bases and V 5 bases, and 12 bases lay outside the gene matches. Here the CDR3 DNA reads TGTGCCAGCTCATCCCCAGACAGGGGTAGTGGCGAGCAGTACTTC. It encodes CASSSPDRGSGEQYF.

J is TRBJ2-7 and V is TRBV2; unclear D gene. The CDR3 loop spans 10 amino acids. CDR1 is SNHLY, CDR2 FYNNEI, per germline. Trimming pared 8 bases from V and 10 bases from J, leaving 12 bases between. Here the CDR3 DNA reads TGTGCCAGCGGGGTCGGTGCCCAGTACGTC. It translates to CASGVGAQYV.

This clonotype was seen only once. This rearrangement joins TRBV7-2 to TRBJ2-4; no definite D call. Trimming stripped 10 bases from V and 0 bases from J, with 25 bases between. The V gene's germline CDR1 is SGHTA and CDR2 FQGNSA. The CDR3 extends over 18 amino acids. The CDR3 nucleotides read TGTGCCATGAGCCCTGGGCTTGGCATAAGACTAGCCAAAAACATTCAGTACTTC. This sequence encodes CAMSPGLGIRLAKNIQYF. The variable domain in full, completed from reference TRBV7-2 and TRBJ2-4, reads GAGVSQSPSNKVTEKGKDVELRCDPISGHTALYWYRQSLGQGLEFLIYFQGNSAPDKSGLPSDRFSAERTGGSVSTLTIQRTQQEDSAVYLCAMSPGLGIRLAKNIQYFGAGTRLSVL.

The table lists this clonotype with a few counts. The rearrangement links TRBV4-1 to TRBJ2-2; TRBD2 agrees at 7 bases. Germline CDR1 and CDR2: MGHRA and YSYEKL. CDR3 length: 16 amino acids. V dropped 2 bases and J dropped 0; count of bases not matched to a gene: 3. This chain's CDR3 is CASSQIAGSNTGELFF. CDR3 nucleotide sequence: TGCGCCAGCAGCCAAATAGCGGGTTCGAACACCGGGGAGCTGTTTTTT.

The CDR3 bases are TGTGCCAGCAGCGGAGGCCAGGGCTTGGGGCAGCCCCAGCATTTT. This codes for CASSGGQGLGQPQHF. V and J are TRBV9 and TRBJ1-5; D may be TRBD1 (5 bases). Per germline, CDR1 SGDLS and CDR2 YYNGEE. This CDR3 comprises 15 residues. V gave up 3 bases and J gave up 7 bases, with 17 bases separating them.

On this clonotype itself: This may stem from a read error, because a much larger clone lies one nucleotide away. The chain employs TRBV20-1 and TRBJ2-1; 11 positions match TRBD2. The CDR3 has 16 amino acids. Germline CDR1 and CDR2: DFQATT and SNEGSKA (reference sequence). CDR3 sequence reads: CSARSLAGADYNEHFF. Written as DNA, the CDR3 is TGCAGTGCTAGATCACTAGCGGGGGCCGACTACAATGAGCATTTCTTC.

This clonotype was seen a handful of times. The V gene is TRBV6-1, the J gene TRBJ2-7, with D possibly called TRBD1 or TRBD2 (5 bases each). The V end was cut by 3 bases, the J end by 4 bases, with 16 bases between. Germline loops: CDR1 MNHNS, CDR2 SASEGT. The CDR3 has 15 residues. The CDR3 here is CASSEGDPVPYEQYV. As DNA, the CDR3 is TGTGCCAGCAGTGAGGGGGACCCGGTCCCATACGAGCAGTACGTC.

The table lists this clonotype with a few counts. The chain carries TRBV12-3 or TRBV12-4 and TRBJ1-5, with TRBD1 identical over 7 bases. There are 14 residues in the CDR3. V was clipped by 10 bases and J by 3 bases; unmatched bases: 9. Here the CDR3 DNA reads TGTGCCACTACTACAGGGGCCCCCAATCAGCCCCAGCATTTT. Translated: CATTTGAPNQPQHF.

This sequence joins TRBV2 and TRBJ2-7; a weak D match, TRBD1 (5 bases). The CDR3 has 14 residues. Germline V lookup: CDR1 SNHLY, CDR2 FYNNEI. V was pared by 10 bases and J by 1 base, with 17 bases between. CDR3 DNA sequence: TGTGCCACGGGCCAGAGCAGGGAATCCTACGAGCAGTACGTC. Its translation: CATGQSRESYEQYV.

This sequence joins TRBV21-1 and TRBJ2-5; TRBD2 was called by the table and not checked on the DNA. TRBV21-1 is recorded as a pseudogene. The CDR3 sequence is 14 residues long. CDR3 DNA: TGTGCCAGCAAATGCGGGACTAGACAAGAGACCCAGTACTTC. It encodes CASKCGTRQETQYF.

The chain uses TRBV28 and TRBJ2-3, with D possibly matching TRBD2 (6 bases). Germline loops: CDR1 MDHEN, CDR2 SYDVKM. The CDR3 is made up of 15 amino acids. The germline V and J ends were trimmed by 4 bases and 0 bases, with 11 bases remaining between them. The CDR3 sequence: CASSSNSGSTDTQYF. The CDR3 nucleotides are TGTGCCAGCAGTTCGAATAGCGGAAGCACAGATACGCAGTATTTT. Drawing the rest from reference TRBV28 and TRBJ2-3, the complete variable domain is DVKVTQSSRYLVKRTGEKVFLECVQDMDHENMFWYRQDPGLGLRLIYFSYDVKMKEKGDIPEGYSVSREKKERFSLILESASTNQTSMYLCASSSNSGSTDTQYFGPGTRLTVL.

The chain joins TRBV24-1 to TRBJ2-2, with 9 bases that match TRBD1. Trimming removed 7 bases from V and 7 bases from J; junction bases left unmatched: 12. The CDR3 is made up of 16 amino acids. Germline V lookup: CDR1 KGHDR, CDR2 SFDVKD. The CDR3 here is CATRAKRTGEDGELFF. The DNA of the CDR3 is TGTGCCACCAGAGCGAAAAGGACAGGGGAAGACGGGGAGCTGTTTTTT.

The J gene is TRBJ2-7, the V gene TRBV6-2 or TRBV6-3; TRBD1 matches 7 bases. With 0 bases clipped from V and 7 bases from J, the junction kept 3 bases outside the gene matches. Per the germline V gene, CDR1 is MNHEY and CDR2 is SVGEGT. This CDR3 region has 13 residues. The CDR3 spells CASSYSGRGEQYV. The CDR3 bases are TGTGCCAGCAGTTACTCGGGCAGGGGGGAGCAGTACGTC.

In its sample, this clonotype was seen a few times. V usage is TRBV3-1 and J usage is TRBJ2-7; TRBD2 might be the D (6 bases). This CDR3 comprises 15 residues. Per the germline V gene, CDR1 is LGHDT and CDR2 is YNNKEL (reference sequence). V shed 4 bases and J shed 2 bases, with 15 bases lying between them. CDR3 sequence reads: CASSLGLSRTYEQYF. CDR3 DNA sequence: TGTGCCAGCAGCCTCGGACTATCCAGGACCTACGAGCAGTACTTC.